This entry features one T cell receptor beta chain sequence. Its antigen is currently unknown. RNA was isolated and reverse transcribed to cDNA, the sequencing template. The repertoire was sequenced with immunoSEQ multiplex PCR; TCRdb's copy has only in-frame clones and lacks some. This sample has roughly 100,000 clones, with 44% found just once. The data belong to a study of CD8+ T cells in alopecia areata. CDR3 size: 14 residues. CDR1 SQVTM and CDR2 ANQGSEA come from the germline V gene. The treatment here: oral pan-JAK inhibitor, 5-10 mg twice daily. Peripheral blood and lesional scalp punch biopsies were taken from alopecia areata patients. Study-wide results and caveats: The link between baseline CD8+ expansion and response remains uncertain with one nonresponder. Lesional tissue from the scalp (especially in alopecia totalis/universalis) showed higher clonality than normal scalp. Although TCR sharing was seen in mice, sharing across patients was less clear, possibly for HLA-related reasons.

The source of this sequence is a human donor with alopecia areata. The chain joins TRBV29-1 to TRBJ2-5, with D possibly being TRBD1 or TRBD2 (6 bases each). The J call is in doubt because the DNA end fits TRBJ2-7 better. Specimen: CD8+ T cells sorted from blood, collected at week 24, from a patient treated with tofacitinib. This CDR3 is CSVGGDEASYEQYF. CDR3 coding DNA: TGCAGCGTGGGGGGCGACGAAGCCTCCTACGAGCAGTACTTC.